This entry describes one TCR beta chain. Via MiXCR, TCRdb re-called the RT-PCR reads, giving one row per CDR3 protein. The table has almost 700,000 distinct CDR3 sequences, 14% seen once. The CDR3 is 14 residues long. Germline values: CDR1 DFQATT, CDR2 SNEGSKA (reference sequence). V trimming: 2 bases; J trimming: 6 bases; junction bases outside the gene matches: 4. This sequence originates from a female donor in good health, serving as a healthy control. The sample consisted of memory CD4+ T cells from blood. The genes are TRBV20-1 and TRBJ1-4; the match to TRBD1 covers 9 bases. This CDR3 is CSARLTGGDEKLFF. The CDR3 region has the DNA TGCAGTGCTAGACTGACAGGGGGAGATGAAAAACTGTTTTTT.